These 25 T cell receptor beta chains originate from one sample sequenced in a study of cytomegalovirus exposure and HLA in healthy donors listed by TCRdb under 2017. Library method: the immunoSEQ multiplex PCR assay. For the multiplex PCR, a mixture combining 60 forward primers for TCR Vbeta segments and 13 reverse primers for TCR Jbeta segments was used. Here the immuneACCESS table is served through TCRdb, limited to in-frame sequences with V and J called. Missing clones are a known gap in these copies; in checked studies unresolved V genes cover under half, and the rest lacks a known reason. This sample lists about 190,000 clones; 79% were detected once. In total, the top ten clones hold 1.5% to 2% of the sample. Specimen: PBMCs. The source is a young woman in good health and CMV-seronegative.

The chain is built from TRBV5-1 and TRBJ2-2; possibly TRBD2 for D (6 bases). Germline lookup yields CDR1 SGHRS and CDR2 YFSETQ. Trimming cost V 0 bases and J 2 bases, with 11 bases left between them. The CDR3 is made up of 16 amino acids. In DNA form, the CDR3 reads TGCGCCAGCAGCTTGGCCGGCGGGACCAACACCGGGGAGCTGTTTTTT. Translation: CASSLAGGTNTGELFF. Variable domain in full (rest from reference TRBV5-1 and TRBJ2-2): KAGVTQTPRYLIKTRGQQVTLSCSPISGHRSVSWYQQTPGQGLQFLFEYFSETQRNKGNFPGRFSGRQFSNSRSEMNVSTLELGDSALYLCASSLAGGTNTGELFFGEGSRLTVL.

This sequence joins TRBV5-4 and TRBJ1-1; maybe TRBD1 (5 bases). The CDR3 spans 13 residues. The germline V and J ends were trimmed by 4 bases and 1 base, with 8 bases remaining between them. The germline gives CDR1 SGHNT, CDR2 YYREEE (reference sequence). CDR3 loop: CASSPGQNTEAFF. The DNA for the CDR3 is TGTGCCAGCAGCCCCGGACAGAACACTGAAGCTTTCTTT.

The chain combines TRBV4-1 with TRBJ2-7, with D perhaps TRBD2 (7 bases). This CDR3 spans 13 amino acids. The ends were cut back, 4 bases at V and 8 bases at J, with 15 bases in the middle. Per the germline V gene, CDR1 is MGHRA and CDR2 is YSYEKL. This CDR3 reads CASSRGGGTQQYF. In DNA form, the CDR3 reads TGCGCCAGCAGCCGGGGGGGCGGGACTCAGCAGTACTTC.

J is TRBJ1-6 and V is TRBV10-3, with 10 bases fitting TRBD1. This CDR3 is 13 amino acids long. The V and J ends lost 7 bases and 8 bases, in that order; junction bases with no gene match: 2. Germline-derived CDR1 and CDR2 are ENHRY and SYGVKD. The CDR3 loop reads CAIKGQGDSPLHF. The CDR3 DNA follows: TGTGCCATCAAAGGACAGGGGGATTCACCCCTCCACTTT.

V gene TRBV29-1 combines with J gene TRBJ1-3; 9 bases are shared with TRBD1. Trimming at V came to 8 bases and at J to 8 bases, leaving 7 bases not matched to a gene. Germline V gene lookup returns CDR1 SQVTM and CDR2 ANQGSEA. The CDR3 loop spans 12 amino acids. DNA of the CDR3: TGCAGCTCTCGGGACAGGGATGACACCATATATTTT. This translates into CSSRDRDDTIYF.

V usage is TRBV10-1 and J usage is TRBJ2-7; 9 bases agree with TRBD1. From germline, CDR1 is WNHNN and CDR2 SYGVQD (reference sequence). CDR3 length: 15 residues. V was pared by 11 bases and J by 2 bases, with 13 bases of the junction left unmatched. The CDR3 protein is CACTTGGPGPYEQYF. CDR3 nucleotide sequence: TGCGCCTGCACAACAGGGGGCCCGGGTCCCTACGAGCAGTACTTC.

J is TRBJ2-1 and V is TRBV4-2, with 8 positions matching TRBD2. The CDR3 loop spans 16 amino acids. With 1 base clipped from V and 5 bases from J, the junction kept 7 bases outside the gene matches. CDR1 is LGHNA and CDR2 is YNFKEQ in the germline V gene. Here the CDR3 DNA reads TGTGCCAGCAGCCAAGCGGCGGGGGGCTACCACAATGAGCAGTTCTTC. Translated, it gives CASSQAAGGYHNEQFF.

The chain uses TRBV11-2 and TRBJ2-1; 7 nucleotides match TRBD2. The CDR3 is 15 residues long. V lost 5 bases, J lost 13 bases, and 17 bases stayed unmatched. Germline V gene data show CDR1 as SGHAT and CDR2 as FQNNGV. The CDR3: CASSPVGLAATTQFF. In DNA, the CDR3 is TGTGCCAGCAGCCCCGTGGGCCTAGCGGCTACGACACAGTTCTTC.

This clone was picked up a small number of times. The J gene is TRBJ1-3, the V gene TRBV16, with 8 bases matching TRBD1. CDR3 length equals 15 residues. CDR1 is KGHSY, CDR2 FQNENV, per germline. The J segment lost 2 bases and the V segment lost 1 base, leaving 1 base of the junction unmatched. CDR3 sequence: CASSQWTGTGNTIYF. DNA of the CDR3: TGTGCCAGCAGCCAATGGACAGGGACTGGAAACACCATATATTTT.

This clone appeared a single time. The CDR3 reads CASSSQGHQPQHF. The CDR3 DNA reads TGTGCCAGCAGTTCACAGGGCCATCAGCCCCAGCATTTT. The V gene is TRBV2, the J gene TRBJ1-5, with TRBD1 as a possible D gene (6 bases). Germline assignment: CDR1 SNHLY and CDR2 FYNNEI. The CDR3 has 13 amino acids. The germline V and J ends were trimmed by 5 bases and 5 bases, with 10 bases remaining between them. Variable domain in full (rest from reference TRBV2 and TRBJ1-5): EPEVTQTPSHQVTQMGQEVILRCVPISNHLYFYWYRQILGQKVEFLVSFYNNEISEKSEIFDDQFSVERPDGSNFTLKIRSTKLEDSAMYFCASSSQGHQPQHFGDGTRLSIL.

The chain uses TRBV19 and TRBJ2-5, with 7 bases that match TRBD2. The J call is doubtful: the DNA matches TRBJ2-7 better. CDR1 and CDR2 (germline): LNHDA, SQIVND (reference sequence). The CDR3 runs 15 residues. The CDR3 coding sequence is TGTGCCAGTAGTATGGGGTCATTGGGAGGGGACGAGCAGTACTTC. Amino acids: CASSMGSLGGDEQYF.

The genes are TRBV6-5 and TRBJ1-3, with a tentative D call TRBD1 (5 bases). CDR1 is MNHEY, CDR2 SVGAGI, per germline. This CDR3 has 15 amino acids. Trimming removed 6 bases at V and 2 bases at J, with 14 bases between. The CDR3 sequence is CASRALKGPGNTIYF. The DNA of the CDR3 is TGTGCCAGCAGAGCCCTGAAGGGGCCTGGAAACACCATATATTTT.

V and J are TRBV4-2 and TRBJ1-1; TRBD1 aligns across 10 bases. Trimming removed 1 base from V and 7 bases from J; junction bases left unmatched: 6. This CDR3 comprises 15 residues. Germline CDR1 LGHNA, CDR2 YNFKEQ. This chain's CDR3 is CASSQVDRGLSEAFF. CDR3 DNA: TGTGCCAGCAGCCAAGTTGACAGGGGGCTTAGTGAAGCTTTCTTT.

The chain is built from TRBV19 and TRBJ2-5; no reliable D call. Trimming pared 5 bases from V and 0 bases from J, leaving 10 bases between. CDR3 length: 14 residues. The germline CDR1 and CDR2 sequences are LNHDA and SQIVND (reference sequence). The CDR3 loop reads CASSLALYQETQYF. DNA for the CDR3: TGTGCCAGTAGTTTAGCCCTGTACCAAGAGACCCAGTACTTC.

The chain recombines TRBV7-6 with TRBJ2-1, with D possibly matching TRBD2 (6 bases). V gave up 1 base and J gave up 8 bases, with 18 bases separating them. CDR1 is SGHVS and CDR2 is FNYEAQ in the germline V gene. CDR3 length equals 16 residues. CDR3 sequence (DNA): TGTGCCAGCAGCTTAGAACAGTTACGGAGGGCAGATGAGCAGTTCTTC. Translation: CASSLEQLRRADEQFF.

In this sample, this clone turned up once. V usage is TRBV2 and J usage is TRBJ2-2, with TRBD1 identical over 9 bases. The V gene end was trimmed by 8 bases and the J gene end by 3 bases; junction bases not matched to a gene: 4. Germline V gives CDR1 SNHLY, CDR2 FYNNEI. The CDR3 has 14 residues. The CDR3 region has the DNA TGTGCCAGCCGGGACAGGGTCTACACCGGGGAGCTGTTTTTT. Its translation: CASRDRVYTGELFF. The full variable domain, its missing parts supplied by reference TRBV2 and TRBJ2-2, is EPEVTQTPSHQVTQMGQEVILRCVPISNHLYFYWYRQILGQKVEFLVSFYNNEISEKSEIFDDQFSVERPDGSNFTLKIRSTKLEDSAMYFCASRDRVYTGELFFGEGSRLTVL.

This chain uses TRBV14 with TRBJ2-1; a possible D gene is TRBD1 (5 bases). Trimming stripped 0 bases from V and 2 bases from J, with 11 bases between. From germline, CDR1 is SGHDN and CDR2 FVKESK. The CDR3 runs to 16 residues. The CDR3 protein is CASSQEPREPYNEQFF. The CDR3 nucleotides read TGTGCCAGCAGCCAAGAACCCAGGGAACCCTACAATGAGCAGTTCTTC.

The chain employs TRBV10-3 and TRBJ1-5, with no clear D. Germline V gene lookup returns CDR1 ENHRY and CDR2 SYGVKD. Between the trimmed V and J ends, which lost 3 bases and 6 bases, there was a span of 15 bases. CDR3 length: 15 amino acids. CDR3 DNA sequence: TGTGCCATCAGTGAAGAGGGAGGAGGGAGTCAGCCCCAGCATTTT. Amino acids: CAISEEGGGSQPQHF.

This chain uses TRBV19 with TRBJ1-2; D is uncertain. CDR3 length: 13 residues. Trimming removed 0 bases from V and 13 bases from J, with 15 bases in between. CDR1 is LNHDA, CDR2 SQIVND, per germline (reference sequence). The CDR3 region is CASSIDREAPSTF. DNA of the CDR3: TGTGCCAGTAGTATAGATCGTGAGGCGCCGAGCACCTTC.

This clone appeared a few times. The V gene is TRBV19, the J gene TRBJ2-1, with 10 bases that match TRBD2. The V gene end was trimmed by 5 bases and the J gene end by 10 bases; junction bases not matched to a gene: 11. CDR1 and CDR2 (germline): LNHDA, SQIVND (reference sequence). The length of the CDR3 is 15 residues. CDR3 amino acids: CASSSLASGGVEQFF. Written as DNA, the CDR3 is TGTGCCAGTAGTTCTTTGGCTAGCGGGGGAGTGGAGCAGTTCTTC.

The rearrangement links TRBV7-2 to TRBJ2-5; possibly TRBD2 for D (5 bases). The germline V gene encodes CDR1 SGHTA and CDR2 FQGNSA. Trimming stripped 5 bases from V and 4 bases from J, with 11 bases between. The CDR3 loop spans 13 amino acids. The CDR3 DNA is TGTGCCAGCAGCCCGGATGGAGGAGAGACCCAGTACTTC. This codes for CASSPDGGETQYF.

The chain joins TRBV6-5 to TRBJ1-4; possible D gene TRBD1, 6 bases. Germline V gene data show CDR1 as MNHEY and CDR2 as SVGAGI. This CDR3 has 15 amino acids. V was shortened by 6 bases and J by 0 bases, with 11 bases between the two germline ends. The CDR3 spells CASRVTGSTNEKLFF. For the CDR3, the DNA is TGTGCCAGCAGGGTTACAGGGTCAACTAATGAAAAACTGTTTTTT.

The chain combines TRBV19 with TRBJ1-1; tentatively, D is TRBD1 (5 bases). The germline V gene encodes CDR1 LNHDA and CDR2 SQIVND (reference sequence). V lost 5 bases and J 1 base, leaving 20 bases between the germline ends. The CDR3 covers 17 residues. In DNA form, the CDR3 reads TGTGCCAGTAGTCGAATCTCCCGAGGGGAGGGGAACACTGAAGCTTTCTTT. Translated, it gives CASSRISRGEGNTEAFF.

This sequence joins TRBV28 and TRBJ1-1; D is possibly TRBD1 (6 bases). The CDR3 runs 16 residues. Per germline, CDR1 MDHEN and CDR2 SYDVKM. With 2 bases removed from V and 2 bases from J, the gap between germline ends came to 15 bases. CDR3 sequence reads: CASSLVGGRANTEAFF. CDR3 bases: TGTGCCAGCAGTTTAGTGGGGGGGCGCGCCAACACTGAAGCTTTCTTT.

The chain combines TRBV19 with TRBJ2-1; D call uncertain. The V end lost 6 bases, the J end lost 1 base, and 13 bases lay between the germline ends. The germline gives CDR1 LNHDA, CDR2 SQIVND (reference sequence). The CDR3 spans 15 residues. CDR3 nucleotides: TGTGCCAGTAGAGCCATCGAGTTATCCTACAATGAGCAGTTCTTC. Amino acids: CASRAIELSYNEQFF.